This TCR beta chain comes out of a study of Graves' ophthalmopathy and Graves' hyperthyroidism. By definition, stable hyperthyroidism involved no ophthalmopathy within 18 months of follow-up. Uncontrolled infections, pregnancy, lactation or other autoimmune diseases led to patient exclusion. This clonotype was counted many times. Its antigen remains unidentified. Deletions cut 4 bases from V and 3 bases from J, with 9 bases between. The CDR3 is 13 residues long. CDR1 and CDR2 (germline): MNHEY, SVGAGI. Study observations and caveats: The majority of expanded thyroid clonotypes above 0.001 frequency also occurred in blood.

RNA transcripts yielded amplified TCR beta CDR3 regions. Investigators did first-round RT-PCR with HTBI primers, then second-round multiplex PCR. Each CDR3 protein is one row after TCRdb ran MiXCR on the multiplex PCR reads. The table has hundreds of thousands of distinct CDR3 sequences, under 25% seen once. The sample taken for sequencing was peripheral blood. V gene TRBV6-5 combines with J gene TRBJ1-2; no definite D call. This clonotype originated in a young woman with stable Graves' hyperthyroidism. In DNA form, the CDR3 reads TGTGCCAGCAGTTTTTCTTCTTACTATGGCTACACCTTC. Its protein is CASSFSSYYGYTF.